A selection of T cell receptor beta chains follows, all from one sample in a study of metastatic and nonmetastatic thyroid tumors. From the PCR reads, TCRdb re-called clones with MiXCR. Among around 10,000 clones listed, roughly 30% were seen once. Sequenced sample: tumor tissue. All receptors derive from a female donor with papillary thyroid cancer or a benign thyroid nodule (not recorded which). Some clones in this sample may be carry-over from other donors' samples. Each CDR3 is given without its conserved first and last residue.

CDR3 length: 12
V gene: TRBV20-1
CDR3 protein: SASVPGARDEQY

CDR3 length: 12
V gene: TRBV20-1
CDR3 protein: SARDRGNNSPLH

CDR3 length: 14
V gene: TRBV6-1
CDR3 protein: ASSSGTSGKVWEQY

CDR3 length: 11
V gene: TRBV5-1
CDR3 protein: ASSSTEFYGYT

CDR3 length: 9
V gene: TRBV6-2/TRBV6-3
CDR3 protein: ATGHYLEQY

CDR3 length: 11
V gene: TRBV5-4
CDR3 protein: ASSKGQVDGYT

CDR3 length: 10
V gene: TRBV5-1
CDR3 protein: ASSLPSYEQY

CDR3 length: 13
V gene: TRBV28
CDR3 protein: ASSPSRTGFREQY

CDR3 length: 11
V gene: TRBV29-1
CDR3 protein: SAGDRVNEKLF

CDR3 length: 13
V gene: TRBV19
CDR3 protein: ASNTGGDSYNEQF

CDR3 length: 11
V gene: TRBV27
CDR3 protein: ASSTTARYEQY

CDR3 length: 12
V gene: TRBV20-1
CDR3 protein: SARAEETGGELF

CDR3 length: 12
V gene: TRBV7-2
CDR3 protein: ASRLDGTHVPQH

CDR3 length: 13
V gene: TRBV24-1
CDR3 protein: ATSDPWDRVQPQH

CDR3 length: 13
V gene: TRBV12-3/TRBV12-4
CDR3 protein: ASSSLVGSGEKLF

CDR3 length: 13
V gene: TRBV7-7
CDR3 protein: ASSLAGAYTGELF

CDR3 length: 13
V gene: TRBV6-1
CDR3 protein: ASTISGLAGGGEY

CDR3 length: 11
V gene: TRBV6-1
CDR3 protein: ASKRESTDTQY

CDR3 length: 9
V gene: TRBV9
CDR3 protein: ASSSLEGAF

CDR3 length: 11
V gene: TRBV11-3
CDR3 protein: ASSPGQGDEQF

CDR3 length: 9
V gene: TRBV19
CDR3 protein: ASSGAAEQY

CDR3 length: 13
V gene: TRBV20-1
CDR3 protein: SARGQRGAGDEQY

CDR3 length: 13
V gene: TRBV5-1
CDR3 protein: ASREGQPTNEKLF

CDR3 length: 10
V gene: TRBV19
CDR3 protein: ATFGQNTEAF

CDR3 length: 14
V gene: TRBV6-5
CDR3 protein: ASSYYPPPSNSPLH

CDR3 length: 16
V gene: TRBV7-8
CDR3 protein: ASSFSTPLAGRPDTQY

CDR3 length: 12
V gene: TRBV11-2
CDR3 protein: ASSFPAERNTIY

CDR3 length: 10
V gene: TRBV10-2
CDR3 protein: ASSEIVVGQY

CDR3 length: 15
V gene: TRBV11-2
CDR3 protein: ASSHTSGKGLTYEQY

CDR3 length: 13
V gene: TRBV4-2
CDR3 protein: ASSPGQGYNYGYT

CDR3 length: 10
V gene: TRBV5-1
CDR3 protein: ASSLGQGTAF

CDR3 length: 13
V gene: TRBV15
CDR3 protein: ATSRDRTGEVEQY

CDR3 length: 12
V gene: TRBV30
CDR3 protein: AWTSGGGNTEAF

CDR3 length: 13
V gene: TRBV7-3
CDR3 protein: ASSPGQGADRTQY

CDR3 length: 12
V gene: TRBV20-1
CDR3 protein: SAKPGPSTDTQY